The 10 T cell receptor beta chains in this list originate from one sample, sequenced in a study of cytomegalovirus exposure and HLA in healthy donors. Sequencing was performed with immunoSEQ multiplex PCR; in TCRdb, only in-frame clones are kept and a portion is missing. The data contain approximately 270,000 clones, nearly 90% of them singletons. Specimen: PBMCs. The receptors here all came from a woman younger than 35 in good health and CMV-seronegative.

V usage is TRBV2 and J usage is TRBJ2-7; D may be TRBD2 (5 bases). CDR1 and CDR2 from the germline V gene are SNHLY and FYNNEI. Trimming stripped 3 bases from V and 4 bases from J, with 7 bases between. This CDR3 contains 12 residues. CDR3 protein: CASSDRGYEQYV. CDR3 in DNA: TGTGCCAGCAGTGATCGGGGATACGAGCAGTACGTC.

The rearrangement joins TRBV27 to TRBJ2-1; TRBD2 matches at 10 bases. Germline CDR1 and CDR2: MNHEY and SMNVEV (reference sequence). V was clipped by 7 bases and J by 6 bases; unmatched bases: 6. CDR3 length: 14 residues. CDR3 in amino acids: CASNLGTSVNEQFF. DNA of the CDR3: TGTGCCAGCAACCTCGGGACTAGCGTCAATGAGCAGTTCTTC.

This clone appeared once. This chain connects TRBV19 to TRBJ1-5; D ambiguous. V gave up 1 base and J gave up 1 base, with 5 bases separating them. Germline CDR1 is LNHDA and CDR2 is SQIVND (reference sequence). The CDR3 totals 14 residues. The DNA for the CDR3 is TGTGCCAGTAGTATAGCAGCGAGCAATCAGCCCCAGCATTTT. It translates to CASSIAASNQPQHF.

V and J are TRBV6-1 and TRBJ2-1; TRBD2 aligns across 7 bases. There are 14 residues in the CDR3. Germline CDR1 reads MNHNS; CDR2 reads SASEGT. V shed 4 bases and J 7 bases; nucleotides not matched to a gene: 7. The CDR3 region is CASSVSGAKNEQFF. DNA for the CDR3: TGTGCCAGCAGTGTCAGCGGGGCGAAGAATGAGCAGTTCTTC.

The rearrangement links TRBV5-1 to TRBJ2-3, with 14 bases fitting TRBD2. The V gene end was trimmed by 3 bases and the J gene end by 5 bases; junction bases not matched to a gene: 2. The length of the CDR3 is 15 residues. CDR1 SGHRS and CDR2 YFSETQ come from the germline V gene. The CDR3, as DNA: TGCGCCAGCAGCTCTGGGACTAGCGGGGGAGATACGCAGTATTTT. Translation gives CASSSGTSGGDTQYF.

The rearrangement links TRBV9 to TRBJ2-3; 13 bases fit TRBD2. The ends lost 2 bases at V and 4 bases at J; junction bases unmatched: 4. This CDR3 spans 16 amino acids. Germline CDR1 and CDR2: SGDLS and YYNGEE. CDR3 sequence: CASSVGLAGYADTQYF. In nucleotides, the CDR3 is TGTGCCAGCAGCGTGGGACTAGCGGGGTATGCAGATACGCAGTATTTT. The full variable domain, with the rest looked up from reference TRBV9 and TRBJ2-3, is DSGVTQTPKHLITATGQRVTLRCSPRSGDLSVYWYQQSLDQGLQFLIQYYNGEERAKGNILERFSAQQFPDLHSELNLSSLELGDSALYFCASSVGLAGYADTQYFGPGTRLTVL.

The CDR3 sequence is CASSVVLTGEQFF. The CDR3 region has the DNA TGTGCCAGCAGCGTAGTGTTGACTGGTGAGCAGTTCTTC. V and J are TRBV9 and TRBJ2-1; unclear D gene. V was clipped by 0 bases and J by 9 bases, with 10 bases between them. CDR3 length: 13 amino acids. CDR1 SGDLS and CDR2 YYNGEE come from the germline V gene.

The J gene is TRBJ1-6, the V gene TRBV4-3, with D unresolved. CDR3 length: 17 residues. The ends were cut back, 4 bases at V and 0 bases at J, with 13 bases in the middle. Germline V gene data show CDR1 as LGHNA and CDR2 as YSLEER. The CDR3 is CASSPGPHISYNSPLHF. CDR3 nucleotides: TGCGCCAGCAGCCCTGGGCCCCATATCTCCTATAATTCACCCCTCCACTTT.

This clone was seen only once. J is TRBJ2-7 and V is TRBV11-2; D uncertain. The germline gives CDR1 SGHAT, CDR2 FQNNGV. The CDR3 is 16 amino acids. V was cut by 5 bases and J by 0 bases, with 17 bases left in between. CDR3 protein: CASSPTLGPISYEQYV. Written as DNA, the CDR3 is TGTGCCAGCAGCCCGACCTTGGGCCCAATCTCCTACGAGCAGTACGTC.

The gene calls are TRBV13 and TRBJ1-1; no reliable D call. CDR1 is PRHDT, CDR2 FYEKMQ, per germline (reference sequence). The CDR3 is 14 amino acids. Trimming removed 6 bases at V and 1 base at J, with 12 bases between. CDR3 sequence: CASRNQEENTEAFF. The CDR3 nucleotides are TGTGCCAGCAGAAACCAGGAGGAGAACACTGAAGCTTTCTTT.